The text below deals with one T cell receptor beta chain. The identical CDR3 is also encoded by other nucleotide sequences in the sample. The data were taken from a study of blood T cell repertoires in COVID-19. Repertoires were generated with immunoSEQ multiplex PCR, while TCRdb's copy carries only in-frame clones and drops some. This sample has 150,000 to 200,000 clones; around 84% occur once, and the top ten carry about 3.3%. The CDR3 length is 13 residues. Germline-derived CDR1 and CDR2 are KGHSH and LQKENI. V gave up 5 bases and J gave up 5 bases, with 12 bases separating them. This sequence joins TRBV18 and TRBJ1-1; the D is unclear. The sequenced sample consisted of PBMCs or T cells enriched from blood (not recorded which). The TCR was taken from a woman aged 25 to 39 who had been exposed to COVID-19. CDR3 DNA: TGTGCCAGCTCAGGGCGGTCGGGAACTGAAGCTTTCTTT. This encodes CASSGRSGTEAFF.